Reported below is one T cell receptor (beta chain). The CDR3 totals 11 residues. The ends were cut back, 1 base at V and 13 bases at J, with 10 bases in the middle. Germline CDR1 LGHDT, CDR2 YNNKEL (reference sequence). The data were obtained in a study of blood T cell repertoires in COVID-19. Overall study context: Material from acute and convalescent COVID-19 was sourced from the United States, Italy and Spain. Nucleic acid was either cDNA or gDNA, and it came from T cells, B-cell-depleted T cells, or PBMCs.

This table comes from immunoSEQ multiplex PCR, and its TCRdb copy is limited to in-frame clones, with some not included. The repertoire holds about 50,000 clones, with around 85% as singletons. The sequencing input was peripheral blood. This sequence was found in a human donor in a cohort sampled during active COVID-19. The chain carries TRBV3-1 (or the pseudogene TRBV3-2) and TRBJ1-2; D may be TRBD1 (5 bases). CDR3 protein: CASSQAGEGTF. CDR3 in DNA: TGTGCCAGCAGCCAAGCGGGGGAAGGCACCTTC.